Below, 27 T cell receptor beta chains from the same sample are listed, as sequenced in a study of OX40 agonist ivuxolimab in advanced cancers. Assay: immunoSEQ multiplex PCR; the TCRdb copy retains only in-frame clones and omits some. The sample consists of about 31,000 clones, roughly 90% of them appearing once. Here the sequenced sample was CD4+ or CD8+ T cells sorted from blood, taken in a trial of the OX40 agonist ivuxolimab. The source is an adult with an advanced solid tumor such as melanoma, head and neck, liver or kidney cancer.

The V and J genes are TRBV7-9 and TRBJ1-4; D remains ambiguous. With 5 bases removed from V and 8 bases from J, the gap between germline ends came to 12 bases. The CDR3 is 13 residues long. Germline CDR1 reads SEHNR; CDR2 reads FQNEAQ (reference sequence). The CDR3 DNA reads TGTGCCAGCAGCCCGGGCCCGGAGGAAAAACTGTTTTTT. Translated, it gives CASSPGPEEKLFF. The full variable domain, in which reference TRBV7-9 and TRBJ1-4 provide the parts outside the CDR3, is DTGVSQNPRHKITKRGQNVTFRCDPISEHNRLYWYRQTLGQGPEFLTYFQNEAQLEKSRLLSDRFSAERPKGSFSTLEIQRTEQGDSAMYLCASSPGPEEKLFFGSGTQLSVL.

The chain couples TRBV7-9 to TRBJ1-1; D ambiguous. Trimming pared 5 bases from V and 0 bases from J, leaving 13 bases between. Germline CDR1 SEHNR, CDR2 FQNEAQ (reference sequence). The CDR3 has 15 amino acids. The CDR3 here is CASSPHLDLNTEAFF. The DNA for the CDR3 is TGTGCCAGCAGCCCTCACTTGGATCTGAACACTGAAGCTTTCTTT.

By its share, this clone is medium-sized. The chain joins TRBV7-9 to TRBJ1-2; D gene uncertain. The CDR3 consists of 14 residues. Between the trimmed V and J ends, which lost 1 base and 4 bases, there was a span of 10 bases. Per the germline V gene, CDR1 is SEHNR and CDR2 is FQNEAQ (reference sequence). CDR3 sequence (DNA): TGTGCCAGCAGCTTAGGCGGCGAGATCTATGGCTACACCTTC. Translation gives CASSLGGEIYGYTF.

This clone was observed a single time. The rearrangement joins TRBV6-1 to TRBJ1-1, with a tentative D call TRBD1 (5 bases). This CDR3 contains 17 residues. Germline V gene data show CDR1 as MNHNS and CDR2 as SASEGT. Trimming cost V 1 base and J 8 bases, with 23 bases left between them. Here the CDR3 DNA reads TGTGCCAGCAGTGAAGGCCCTCTCGTCCAGGGCCTAAACGAAGCTTTCTTT. This gives the protein CASSEGPLVQGLNEAFF.

This clone was detected only once. J is TRBJ1-2 and V is TRBV7-9, with a weak D call TRBD1 (5 bases). V lost 5 bases and J 1 base, leaving 17 bases between the germline ends. Germline values: CDR1 SEHNR, CDR2 FQNEAQ (reference sequence). This CDR3 is built from 16 residues. CDR3 region: CASSLSLQGGNYGYTF. In DNA, the CDR3 is TGTGCCAGCAGCCTCTCCCTTCAGGGAGGTAACTATGGCTACACCTTC.

J is TRBJ2-7 and V is TRBV6-6; 8 bases are a match to TRBD1. Germline CDR1 and CDR2: MNHNY and SVGAGI (reference sequence). The CDR3 extends over 16 amino acids. Losses at the gene ends were 7 bases for V and 0 bases for J; bases not matched to a gene: 11. For the CDR3, the DNA is TGTGCCAGCACCCTAGGGGCAGGGGGCGACTCCTACGAGCAGTACTTC. Translated: CASTLGAGGDSYEQYF.

This clone was observed once. V usage is TRBV27 and J usage is TRBJ1-4; D may be TRBD1 (6 bases). The CDR3 runs to 15 residues. Trimming removed 4 bases at V and 3 bases at J, with 12 bases between. The germline V gene has CDR1 MNHEY and CDR2 SMNVEV (reference sequence). The CDR3 sequence is CASSSLQGPNEKLFF. The CDR3 DNA reads TGTGCCAGCAGTTCATTACAGGGACCTAATGAAAAACTGTTTTTT.

The rearrangement uses TRBV4-3 and TRBJ1-5; D not resolved. The CDR3 has 14 amino acids. V lost 2 bases to trimming and J lost 1 base, with 6 bases between them. Germline V lookup: CDR1 LGHNA, CDR2 YSLEER. The CDR3 sequence is CASSQTDSNQPQHF. CDR3 in DNA: TGCGCCAGCAGCCAAACGGACAGCAATCAGCCCCAGCATTTT.

J is TRBJ2-2 and V is TRBV6-1; perhaps TRBD1 as D (5 bases). CDR3 size: 14 residues. The V gene lost 4 bases and the J gene lost 5 bases, with 11 bases spanning the gap. Germline V gene sequence: CDR1 MNHNS, CDR2 SASEGT. As DNA, the CDR3 is TGTGCCAGCAGTGGACAGCAGGCGACCGGGGAGCTGTTTTTT. Translated, it gives CASSGQQATGELFF.

This chain joins TRBV25-1 and TRBJ1-2; 7 positions match TRBD1. The trim removed 3 bases at V and 2 bases at J, leaving 3 bases unmatched. The length of the CDR3 is 14 residues. The germline CDR1 and CDR2 sequences are MGHDK and SYGVNS. CDR3 coding DNA: TGTGCCAGCAGTGAGTTGGGACAGAACTATGGCTACACCTTC. This gives the protein CASSELGQNYGYTF.

The rearrangement uses TRBV14 and TRBJ2-7, with a weak D call TRBD1 (5 bases). The length of the CDR3 is 13 residues. Germline-derived CDR1 and CDR2 are SGHDN and FVKESK. Trimming removed 1 base at V and 5 bases at J, with 9 bases between. The CDR3 bases are TGTGCCAGCAGCCAAGCAGGGAACGACGAGCAGTACTTC. This codes for CASSQAGNDEQYF.

The chain links TRBV7-3 to TRBJ2-3; D possibly corresponds to TRBD2 (6 bases). Germline loops: CDR1 SGHTA, CDR2 FQGTGA. The CDR3 runs 16 residues. The germline V and J ends were trimmed by 0 bases and 2 bases, with 12 bases remaining between them. The CDR3 spells CASSLTAGGFTDTQYF. The CDR3 DNA reads TGTGCCAGCAGCTTAACAGCGGGCGGGTTCACAGATACGCAGTATTTT.

The gene calls are TRBV28 and TRBJ1-1, with 9 bases that match TRBD1. The CDR3 sequence is 13 residues long. Germline-derived CDR1 and CDR2 are MDHEN and SYDVKM. After removal of 6 bases from V and 4 bases from J, the junction contained 3 bases not matched to a gene. The CDR3 spells CASRVTGGTEAFF. CDR3 DNA: TGTGCCAGCAGGGTGACAGGGGGCACTGAAGCTTTCTTT.

This sequence joins TRBV27 and TRBJ1-5, with D hard to call. Germline lookup yields CDR1 MNHEY and CDR2 SMNVEV (reference sequence). The CDR3 sequence is 13 residues long. With 1 base removed from V and 6 bases from J, the gap between germline ends came to 7 bases. CDR3 nucleotide sequence: TGTGCCAGCAGTTTATGGGCGGGTCAGCCCCAGCATTTT. It specifies CASSLWAGQPQHF.

The chain has TRBV28 and TRBJ1-1; TRBD1 might be the D (6 bases). The V gene's germline CDR1 is MDHEN and CDR2 SYDVKM. The CDR3 covers 13 residues. V lost 6 bases, J lost 1 base, and 9 bases lay in between. The CDR3 here is CASSSGQNTEAFF. CDR3 nucleotide sequence: TGTGCCAGCAGCTCGGGACAGAACACTGAAGCTTTCTTT.

V is TRBV5-5 and J is TRBJ2-7; 7 nucleotides match TRBD2. The CDR3 has 17 amino acids. The ends lost 0 bases at V and 11 bases at J; junction bases unmatched: 20. Germline CDR1 is SGHKS and CDR2 is YYEKEE (reference sequence). Written as DNA, the CDR3 is TGTGCCAGCAGCTTGGAGAGGCGGATGAGGCTAGCGGAAGAGGAGTACTTC. This gives the protein CASSLERRMRLAEEEYF.

This sequence joins TRBV19 and TRBJ1-6, with 8 nucleotides matching TRBD1. CDR1 LNHDA and CDR2 SQIVND come from the germline V gene (reference sequence). The CDR3 consists of 16 residues. V shed 8 bases and J 4 bases; nucleotides not matched to a gene: 10. The CDR3 DNA is TGTGCCAGTCGAGCCGACAGGGGAATGTATAATTCACCCCTCCACTTT. This codes for CASRADRGMYNSPLHF.

The chain joins TRBV4-1 to TRBJ1-5, with a weak D call TRBD1 (5 bases). Trimming took off 3 bases at V and 0 bases at J, with 12 bases between the two ends. The germline CDR1 and CDR2 sequences are MGHRA and YSYEKL. The CDR3 is made up of 16 amino acids. The CDR3 DNA sequence: TGCGCCAGCAGCCATTTTGACAGTGATAGCAATCAGCCCCAGCATTTT. Translation: CASSHFDSDSNQPQHF.

The V call is TRBV2, the J call TRBJ2-3, with 7 bases that match TRBD1. After removal of 5 bases from V and 6 bases from J, the junction contained 17 bases not matched to a gene. Germline V CDR1 and CDR2: SNHLY, FYNNEI. This CDR3 comprises 17 residues. CDR3 DNA sequence: TGTGCCAGCAGTCAAGGGGTCGCAGGGGGAATAGTTGATACGCAGTATTTT. As protein: CASSQGVAGGIVDTQYF.

The CDR3, as DNA: TGCGCCAGCAGCCAAGAGGTGAGCGAGTACTACGAGCAGTACTTC. Translation gives CASSQEVSEYYEQYF. The J gene is TRBJ2-7, the V gene TRBV4-3; no definite D call. Germline assignment: CDR1 LGHNA and CDR2 YSLEER. With 0 bases removed from V and 3 bases from J, the gap between germline ends came to 12 bases. The CDR3 sequence is 15 residues long.

The chain has TRBV19 and TRBJ2-1, with 8 bases aligning to TRBD2. Trimming took 3 bases from V and 4 from J; bases not matched to a gene: 5. This CDR3 has 15 amino acids. Germline-derived CDR1 and CDR2 are LNHDA and SQIVND (reference sequence). The CDR3 bases are TGTGCCAGTAGTATCTTAGCGGGGACTTACAATGAGCAGTTCTTC. Encoded protein: CASSILAGTYNEQFF.

This clone was counted only a few times. V gene TRBV13 combines with J gene TRBJ2-1; 7 bases are a match to TRBD2. The CDR3 is 16 amino acids. The germline gives CDR1 PRHDT, CDR2 FYEKMQ (reference sequence). V was clipped by 2 bases and J by 0 bases; unmatched bases: 4. CDR3 in amino acids: CASSLRGDYSYNEQFF. The CDR3 DNA reads TGTGCCAGCAGCTTAAGAGGGGACTACTCCTACAATGAGCAGTTCTTC.

As regards this clone: A read error may produce the germline difference seen at one junction end. The chain couples TRBV25-1 to TRBJ2-1; D gene unclear. The CDR3 has 13 residues. Germline V gene lookup returns CDR1 MGHDK and CDR2 SYGVNS. CDR3 coding DNA: TGTGCCAGCAGTGAATATACCTACGATGAGCAGTTCTTC. As protein: CASSEYTYDEQFF. Full variable domain (remainder filled in from reference TRBV25-1 and TRBJ2-1): EADIYQTPRYLVIGTGKKITLECSQTMGHDKMYWYQQDPGMELHLIHYSYGVNSTEKGDLSSESTVSRIRTEHFPLTLESARPSHTSQYLCASSEYTYDEQFFGPGTRLTVL.

This chain connects TRBV2 to TRBJ2-7; possibly TRBD2 for D (5 bases). CDR1 SNHLY and CDR2 FYNNEI come from the germline V gene. V was pared by 6 bases and J by 2 bases, with 14 bases between. The CDR3 totals 14 residues. CDR3 in DNA: TGTGCCAGCAGCGGGATCTACGGGGCCTACGAGCAGTACTTC. This codes for CASSGIYGAYEQYF.

The chain carries TRBV27 and TRBJ1-1; TRBD1 matches at 9 bases. CDR1 is MNHEY, CDR2 SMNVEV, per germline (reference sequence). Trimming cost V 8 bases and J 4 bases; bases outside gene matches: 2. The CDR3 length is 12 residues. The CDR3 nucleotides are TGTGCCAGCTCGGACAGGGGCACTGAAGCTTTCTTT. Translating it yields CASSDRGTEAFF.

The rearrangement joins TRBV19 to TRBJ2-1; 11 positions agree with TRBD2. V was pared by 3 bases and J by 6 bases, with 4 bases of the junction left unmatched. CDR1 and CDR2 (germline): LNHDA, SQIVND (reference sequence). The CDR3 contains 15 residues. This CDR3 is CASSILAGGGNEQFF. CDR3 nucleotides: TGTGCCAGTAGTATTTTAGCGGGAGGGGGCAATGAGCAGTTCTTC.

The chain combines TRBV5-1 with TRBJ1-1; D perhaps matches TRBD1 (5 bases). This CDR3 is 13 amino acids long. V lost 6 bases to trimming and J lost 3 bases, with 12 bases between them. In germline, CDR1 is SGHRS, CDR2 YFSETQ. CDR3 sequence (DNA): TGCGCCAGCACCGTGGAAGGGGACACTGAAGCTTTCTTT. Translated: CASTVEGDTEAFF.